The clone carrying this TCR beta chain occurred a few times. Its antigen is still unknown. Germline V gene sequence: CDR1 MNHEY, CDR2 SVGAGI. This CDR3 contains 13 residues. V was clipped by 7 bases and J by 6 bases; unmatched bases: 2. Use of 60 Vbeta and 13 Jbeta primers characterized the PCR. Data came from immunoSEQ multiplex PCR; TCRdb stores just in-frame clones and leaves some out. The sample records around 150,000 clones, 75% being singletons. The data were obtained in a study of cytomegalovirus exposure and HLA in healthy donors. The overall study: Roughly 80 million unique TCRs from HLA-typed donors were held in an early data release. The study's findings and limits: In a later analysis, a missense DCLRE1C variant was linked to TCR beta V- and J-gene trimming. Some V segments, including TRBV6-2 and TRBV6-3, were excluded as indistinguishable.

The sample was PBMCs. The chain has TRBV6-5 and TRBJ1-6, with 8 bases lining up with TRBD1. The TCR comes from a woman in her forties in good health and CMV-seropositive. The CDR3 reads CASTDRGNSPLHF. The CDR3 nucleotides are TGTGCCAGCACCGACAGGGGTAATTCACCCCTCCACTTT.